This T cell receptor (beta chain) appears in the sequencing data of a study of T cell responses to AZD1222 COVID-19 vaccine. Using immunoSEQ multiplex PCR, the repertoire was profiled, and TCRdb retains in-frame clones only, with some absent. The profile shows about 130,000 clones, roughly 85% of them singletons. Regarding the study as a whole: Most donors were white British and more were female, and clonal diversity was possibly underestimated. Just six people given AZD1222 tested seropositive at baseline. The study reported that nearly half of spike-specific TCRs target unmutated variant regions.

With regard to this clone: What it recognizes is unknown.

The length of the CDR3 is 15 residues. The germline V gene encodes CDR1 SGDLS and CDR2 YYNGEE. Trimming removed 3 bases at V and 6 bases at J, with 13 bases between. The sequence derives from an adult in good health. Sequencing used peripheral blood, obtained on day 0 of AZD1222 vaccination. V usage is TRBV9 and J usage is TRBJ1-6; perhaps TRBD1 as D (6 bases). CDR3 in amino acids: CASSAQGNLNSPLHF. CDR3 in DNA: TGTGCCAGCAGCGCCCAGGGGAATCTTAATTCACCCCTCCACTTT.